The rows below give T cell receptor beta chains drawn from one sample of a study of T cells in Graves' hyperthyroidism and ophthalmopathy. TCRdb reanalysed the multiplex PCR reads using MiXCR and keeps one entry per CDR3 protein. The repertoire holds hundreds of thousands of distinct CDR3 sequences, with over 10% as singletons. Specimen: blood. Receptors originate from a woman in her late teens or twenties with Graves' hyperthyroidism. The CDR3 runs from the conserved cysteine through the conserved F or W. D genes are given only for firm matches. Size is stated for part of the rows, as once, few or many counts, or as a class when the clone is expanded.

v_gene: TRBV7-2; d_gene: -; j_gene: TRBJ1-1; abundance: few; CDR3nt: TGTGCCAGCAGCTTATGGGCCCGCCCCGAGGACACTGAAGCTTTCTTT; CDR3aa: CASSLWARPEDTEAFF
v_gene: TRBV12-3/TRBV12-4; d_gene: -; j_gene: TRBJ2-1; abundance: many; CDR3nt: TGTGCCAGCAGCATGGACCAGGAGCTCAATGAGCAGTTCTTC; CDR3aa: CASSMDQELNEQFF
v_gene: TRBV12-3/TRBV12-4; d_gene: TRBD1; j_gene: TRBJ1-1; abundance: many; CDR3nt: TGTGCCAGCAGTTTAGGGGCAGGGGGAATTAACACTGAAGCTTTCTTT; CDR3aa: CASSLGAGGINTEAFF
v_gene: TRBV10-3; d_gene: -; j_gene: TRBJ2-1; abundance: many; CDR3nt: TGTGCCATCAGTGAGGGGCGGGACCCTTACAATGAGCAGTTCTTC; CDR3aa: CAISEGRDPYNEQFF
v_gene: TRBV7-3; d_gene: TRBD2; j_gene: TRBJ2-1; abundance: -; CDR3nt: TGTGCCAGCAGCTTCTCCCCACTAGCGGGGGGCTCGGGTGAGCAGTTCTTC; CDR3aa: CASSFSPLAGGSGEQFF
v_gene: TRBV7-3; d_gene: -; j_gene: TRBJ1-1; abundance: -; CDR3nt: TGTGCCAGCAGCTGGGGGGGCACTGAAGCTTTCTTT; CDR3aa: CASSWGGTEAFF
v_gene: TRBV11-2; d_gene: -; j_gene: TRBJ1-2; abundance: many; CDR3nt: TGTGCCAGCAGCTTAGATACGGGGGCAACGGGCTACACCTTC; CDR3aa: CASSLDTGATGYTF
v_gene: TRBV2; d_gene: -; j_gene: TRBJ2-5; abundance: many; CDR3nt: TGTGCCACCAGCCATGGGACTTTCGGGGAGACCCAGTACTTC; CDR3aa: CATSHGTFGETQYF
v_gene: TRBV4-1; d_gene: -; j_gene: TRBJ1-4; abundance: -; CDR3nt: TGCGCCAGCAGCCCCCCCGGCCAGGGGACCGAAAAACTGTTTTTT; CDR3aa: CASSPPGQGTEKLFF
v_gene: TRBV7-6; d_gene: -; j_gene: TRBJ1-1; abundance: many; CDR3nt: TGTGCCAGCAGCTATAGGGGGACCACTGAAGCTTTCTTT; CDR3aa: CASSYRGTTEAFF
v_gene: TRBV24-1; d_gene: -; j_gene: TRBJ2-5; abundance: few; CDR3nt: TGTGCCACCAGTGACCCACGTAGGATGGAAGAGACCCAGTACTTC; CDR3aa: CATSDPRRMEETQYF
v_gene: TRBV27; d_gene: -; j_gene: TRBJ1-2; abundance: many; CDR3nt: TGTGCCAGCAAGATGATGGGTTATGGCTACACCTTC; CDR3aa: CASKMMGYGYTF
v_gene: TRBV18; d_gene: TRBD1; j_gene: TRBJ1-1; abundance: few; CDR3nt: TGTGCCAGCTCACCGGGACAGAACACTGAAGCTTCCTTT; CDR3aa: CASSPGQNTEASF
v_gene: TRBV5-4; d_gene: -; j_gene: TRBJ2-5; abundance: -; CDR3nt: TGTGCCAGCAGCTTGTCCTCCGGACGAGAGACCCAGTACTTC; CDR3aa: CASSLSSGRETQYF
v_gene: TRBV19; d_gene: TRBD1; j_gene: TRBJ2-7; abundance: few; CDR3nt: TGTGCCAGTAGACGAGGGACAGGTCCCAATGAGCAGTACTTC; CDR3aa: CASRRGTGPNEQYF
v_gene: TRBV6-2/TRBV6-3; d_gene: TRBD1; j_gene: TRBJ1-5; abundance: many; CDR3nt: TGTGCCAGCAGTGACCTAGGACAGGGGTCGAGACAGCCCCAGCATTTT; CDR3aa: CASSDLGQGSRQPQHF
v_gene: TRBV5-1; d_gene: -; j_gene: TRBJ2-3; abundance: many; CDR3nt: TGCGCCAGCAGCTTGGGGAGCTTCGCTAGCACAGATACGCAGTATTTT; CDR3aa: CASSLGSFASTDTQYF
v_gene: TRBV7-9; d_gene: TRBD1; j_gene: TRBJ2-6; abundance: few; CDR3nt: TGTGCCAGCAGTACCACAGGGGGCCTCTGGGCCAACGTCCTGACTTTC; CDR3aa: CASSTTGGLWANVLTF
v_gene: TRBV11-2; d_gene: -; j_gene: TRBJ2-3; abundance: many; CDR3nt: TGTGCCAGCAGCTTAACCCCCGCGGGGGCCCGCACAGATACGCAGTATTTT; CDR3aa: CASSLTPAGARTDTQYF
v_gene: TRBV20-1; d_gene: TRBD2; j_gene: TRBJ2-3; abundance: many; CDR3nt: TGCAGTGCCCGGACTAGCGGGTACACAGATACGCAGTATTTT; CDR3aa: CSARTSGYTDTQYF
v_gene: TRBV5-1; d_gene: TRBD1; j_gene: TRBJ1-1; abundance: many; CDR3nt: TGCGCCAGCAGCCCGGACAGGGAGAACACTGAAGCTTTCTTT; CDR3aa: CASSPDRENTEAFF
v_gene: TRBV12-3/TRBV12-4; d_gene: -; j_gene: TRBJ2-3; abundance: many; CDR3nt: TGTGCCAGCAGTTTAAAAGGATCAAGCACAGATACGCAGTATTTT; CDR3aa: CASSLKGSSTDTQYF
v_gene: TRBV2; d_gene: -; j_gene: TRBJ1-2; abundance: many; CDR3nt: TGTGCCAGCAGTCAACAGGAGGCTGGCTACACCTTC; CDR3aa: CASSQQEAGYTF
v_gene: TRBV11-2; d_gene: -; j_gene: TRBJ2-7; abundance: many; CDR3nt: TGTGCCAGCAGCGAAAAACTACCGAACCATTACGAGCAGTACTTC; CDR3aa: CASSEKLPNHYEQYF
v_gene: TRBV25-1; d_gene: -; j_gene: TRBJ2-7; abundance: few; CDR3nt: TGTGCCAGCAGTGAATATAGGGCCGATCGGGACGAGCAGTACTTC; CDR3aa: CASSEYRADRDEQYF
v_gene: TRBV5-1; d_gene: TRBD1; j_gene: TRBJ1-2; abundance: many; CDR3nt: TGCGCCAGCAGCTTGGCCGGACAGGAACAATATGGCTACACCTTC; CDR3aa: CASSLAGQEQYGYTF
v_gene: TRBV18; d_gene: -; j_gene: TRBJ2-3; abundance: many; CDR3nt: TGTGCCAGCTCACCTGGAGGAACTAGCACAGATACGCAGTATTTT; CDR3aa: CASSPGGTSTDTQYF
v_gene: TRBV30; d_gene: -; j_gene: TRBJ1-5; abundance: -; CDR3nt: TGTGCCTGGCGGGAAAATAGCAATCAGCCCCAGCATTTT; CDR3aa: CAWRENSNQPQHF
v_gene: TRBV7-3; d_gene: -; j_gene: TRBJ2-7; abundance: -; CDR3nt: TGTGCCAGACCTCCGGCGGCAGCCTACGAGCAGTACTTC; CDR3aa: CARPPAAAYEQYF
v_gene: TRBV7-8; d_gene: -; j_gene: TRBJ2-7; abundance: -; CDR3nt: TGTGCCAGCAGCCCCAGGGTACACGAGCAGTACTTC; CDR3aa: CASSPRVHEQYF
v_gene: TRBV18; d_gene: -; j_gene: TRBJ1-2; abundance: few; CDR3nt: TGTGCCAGCTCACCAATAGGGGTGGAGGTCAGAGGCTACACCTTC; CDR3aa: CASSPIGVEVRGYTF
v_gene: TRBV20-1; d_gene: -; j_gene: TRBJ2-3; abundance: few; CDR3nt: TGCAGTGCAAATAGAGAAACTTTGAGCACAGATACGCAGTATTTT; CDR3aa: CSANRETLSTDTQYF
v_gene: TRBV6-2/TRBV6-3; d_gene: TRBD1; j_gene: TRBJ2-3; abundance: -; CDR3nt: TGTGCCAGCAGGAAGGACAGGGCGGCGGATACGCAGTATTTT; CDR3aa: CASRKDRAADTQYF
v_gene: TRBV6-1; d_gene: TRBD1; j_gene: TRBJ1-2; abundance: few; CDR3nt: TGTGCCAGCAGTGTTATAGGGGGCGACTATGGCTACACCTTC; CDR3aa: CASSVIGGDYGYTF
v_gene: TRBV5-1; d_gene: -; j_gene: TRBJ2-1; abundance: many; CDR3nt: TGCGCCAGCAGACCCCCGGCCAACAATGAGCAGTTCTTC; CDR3aa: CASRPPANNEQFF
v_gene: TRBV6-2/TRBV6-3; d_gene: TRBD2; j_gene: TRBJ2-3; abundance: -; CDR3nt: TGTGCCAGCACCTGGCGGGGGGCAGATACGCAGTATTTT; CDR3aa: CASTWRGADTQYF
v_gene: TRBV2; d_gene: -; j_gene: TRBJ2-5; abundance: many; CDR3nt: TGTGCCAGCAGCGAATTGGCGGGACCCGGTGGAGAGACCCAGTACTTC; CDR3aa: CASSELAGPGGETQYF
v_gene: TRBV29-1; d_gene: TRBD1; j_gene: TRBJ2-2; abundance: many; CDR3nt: TGCAGCGTTCTCCGGGACAGTTCCAACGGGGAGCTGTTTTTT; CDR3aa: CSVLRDSSNGELFF
v_gene: TRBV2; d_gene: TRBD1; j_gene: TRBJ2-5; abundance: -; CDR3nt: TGTGCCAGCACCCAAAGGGACAGGGGGCGAGAGACCCAGTACTTC; CDR3aa: CASTQRDRGRETQYF
v_gene: TRBV15; d_gene: -; j_gene: TRBJ2-4; abundance: many; CDR3nt: TGTGCCACCAGCTTGGATCAGGGAACCAAAAACATTCAGTACTTC; CDR3aa: CATSLDQGTKNIQYF
v_gene: TRBV28; d_gene: -; j_gene: TRBJ2-7; abundance: few; CDR3nt: TGTGCCAGCGAAAGTCCTATCTCCTACGAGCAGTACTTC; CDR3aa: CASESPISYEQYF
v_gene: TRBV5-1; d_gene: TRBD1; j_gene: TRBJ2-7; abundance: many; CDR3nt: TGCGCCAGCAGCGTCGGACAGGGGGCTTACGAGCAGTACTTC; CDR3aa: CASSVGQGAYEQYF
v_gene: TRBV18; d_gene: TRBD1; j_gene: TRBJ1-1; abundance: many; CDR3nt: TGTGCCAGCTTCCCAGGGGGCGCAGGGACCTATAACACTGAAGCTTTCTTT; CDR3aa: CASFPGGAGTYNTEAFF
v_gene: TRBV24-1; d_gene: -; j_gene: TRBJ1-5; abundance: many; CDR3nt: TGTGCCACCAGTGCCCCTGGGCCGGGAAGGAATCAGCCCCAGCATTTT; CDR3aa: CATSAPGPGRNQPQHF
v_gene: TRBV15; d_gene: TRBD2; j_gene: TRBJ2-1; abundance: -; CDR3nt: TGTGCCACCAGCCCCCGCAGCGGGGGATTTGCTCCCTACAATGAGCAGTTCTTC; CDR3aa: CATSPRSGGFAPYNEQFF
v_gene: TRBV28; d_gene: -; j_gene: TRBJ1-4; abundance: many; CDR3nt: TGTGCCAGCAGTTCCTTGACATTTGCAACTAATGAAAAACTGTTTTTT; CDR3aa: CASSSLTFATNEKLFF
v_gene: TRBV28; d_gene: TRBD2; j_gene: TRBJ2-7; abundance: many; CDR3nt: TGTGCCAGCAGTTCCGGACTAGCGGGAGTAAGGGAGCAGTACTTC; CDR3aa: CASSSGLAGVREQYF
v_gene: TRBV4-1; d_gene: -; j_gene: TRBJ1-1; abundance: many; CDR3nt: TGCGCCAGCAGCCAAGAGGGGACCGAGAAAGAAGCTTTCTTT; CDR3aa: CASSQEGTEKEAFF
v_gene: TRBV7-6; d_gene: -; j_gene: TRBJ2-7; abundance: -; CDR3nt: TGTGCCAGCAGCCAGACTAGAGACTACGAGCAGTACTTC; CDR3aa: CASSQTRDYEQYF
v_gene: TRBV20-1; d_gene: TRBD1; j_gene: TRBJ2-7; abundance: few; CDR3nt: TGCAGTGCTAGTCTCTCGGGACAGGCTACCTACGAGCAGTACTTC; CDR3aa: CSASLSGQATYEQYF
v_gene: TRBV6-1; d_gene: -; j_gene: TRBJ2-2; abundance: many; CDR3nt: TGTGCCAGCAGCCTAGGTCGGGCTGGGACCGGGGAGCTGTTTTTT; CDR3aa: CASSLGRAGTGELFF
v_gene: TRBV28; d_gene: -; j_gene: TRBJ2-7; abundance: many; CDR3nt: TGTGCCAGCAGTGACAGCTCCTACGAGCAGTACTTC; CDR3aa: CASSDSSYEQYF
v_gene: TRBV19; d_gene: -; j_gene: TRBJ2-3; abundance: many; CDR3nt: TGTGCCAGTAGTACCTCGGGACTTGCTGGCACAGATACGCAGTATTTT; CDR3aa: CASSTSGLAGTDTQYF
v_gene: TRBV12-3/TRBV12-4; d_gene: TRBD1; j_gene: TRBJ2-7; abundance: many; CDR3nt: TGTGCCAGCAGTCGACAGGGAAGGAGCTCCTACGAGCAGTACTTC; CDR3aa: CASSRQGRSSYEQYF
v_gene: TRBV18; d_gene: -; j_gene: TRBJ1-5; abundance: many; CDR3nt: TGTGCCAGCTCACTTAACTCGGCACGTGGCAATCAGCCCCAGCATTTT; CDR3aa: CASSLNSARGNQPQHF